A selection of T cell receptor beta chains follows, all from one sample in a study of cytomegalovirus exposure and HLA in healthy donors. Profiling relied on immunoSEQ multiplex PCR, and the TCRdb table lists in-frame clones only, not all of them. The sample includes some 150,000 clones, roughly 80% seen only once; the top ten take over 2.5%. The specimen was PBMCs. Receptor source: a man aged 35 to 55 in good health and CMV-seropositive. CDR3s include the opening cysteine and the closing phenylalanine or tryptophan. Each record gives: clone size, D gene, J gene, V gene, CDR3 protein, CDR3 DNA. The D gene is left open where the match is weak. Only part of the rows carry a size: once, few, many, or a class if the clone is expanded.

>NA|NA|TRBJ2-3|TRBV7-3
CASSLGGAADTQYF
TGTGCCAGCAGCTTAGGGGGGGCTGCAGATACGCAGTATTTT
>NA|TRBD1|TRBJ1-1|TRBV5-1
CASSFGTEGTEAFF
TGCGCCAGCAGCTTCGGGACAGAAGGGACTGAAGCTTTCTTT
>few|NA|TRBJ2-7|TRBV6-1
CASSDDISYEQYF
TGTGCCAGCAGTGACGACATATCCTACGAGCAGTACTTC
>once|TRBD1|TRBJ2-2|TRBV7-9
CSSSFGQGDTGELFF
TGTTCCAGCAGCTTTGGTCAGGGGGACACCGGGGAGCTGTTTTTT
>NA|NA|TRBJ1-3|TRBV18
CASSPRGIGNTIYF
TGTGCCAGCTCACCCCGGGGGATTGGAAACACCATATATTTT
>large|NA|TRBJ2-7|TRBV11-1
CASSLSSSYEQYF
TGTGCCAGCAGCTTGTCGAGCTCCTACGAGCAGTACTTC
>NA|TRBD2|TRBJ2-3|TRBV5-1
CASSLPSGRAGTDTQYF
TGCGCCAGCAGCTTGCCGAGCGGGAGGGCTGGCACAGATACGCAGTATTTT
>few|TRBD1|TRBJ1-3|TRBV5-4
CASSSQGANTIYF
TGTGCCAGCAGCTCTCAGGGGGCCAACACCATATATTTT
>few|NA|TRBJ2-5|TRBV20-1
CSGRGGETQYF
TGCAGTGGCCGAGGTGGGGAGACCCAGTACTTC
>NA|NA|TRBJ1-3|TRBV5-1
CASSLVGRANTIYF
TGCGCCAGCAGCTTGGTGGGCAGGGCGAACACCATATATTTT
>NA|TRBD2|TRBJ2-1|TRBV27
CASRLAGATSYNEQFF
TGTGCCAGCAGACTAGCGGGAGCTACCTCCTACAATGAGCAGTTCTTC
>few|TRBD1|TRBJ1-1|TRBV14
CASSQDKGQKNTEAFF
TGTGCCAGCAGCCAAGATAAGGGACAGAAGAACACTGAAGCTTTCTTT
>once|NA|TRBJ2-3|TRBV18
CASSEEADSTDTQYF
TGTGCCAGCTCCGAAGAGGCGGATAGCACAGATACGCAGTATTTT
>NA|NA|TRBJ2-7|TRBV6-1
CASGGRYYEQYF
TGTGCCAGCGGGGGCAGGTACTACGAGCAGTACTTC
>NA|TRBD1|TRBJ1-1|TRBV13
CASSTRDSAGSEAFF
TGTGCCAGCAGCACAAGGGACAGTGCGGGCTCTGAAGCTTTCTTT
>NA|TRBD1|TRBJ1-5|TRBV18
CASSPTPTGGNQPQHF
TGTGCCAGCTCCCCAACCCCGACAGGGGGCAATCAGCCCCAGCATTTT
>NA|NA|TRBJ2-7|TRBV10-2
CASSELLAEQYF
TGCGCCAGCAGTGAGTTGCTAGCGGAGCAGTACTTC
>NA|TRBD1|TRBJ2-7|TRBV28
CASSLGQGPYEQYF
TGTGCCAGCAGTTTGGGACAGGGTCCCTACGAGCAGTACTTC
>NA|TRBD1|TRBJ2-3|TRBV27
CASSAISRDRIGYF
TGTGCCAGCAGTGCCATCTCCCGGGACAGGATTGGGTATTTT
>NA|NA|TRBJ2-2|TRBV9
CASSLAGELFF
TGTGCCAGCAGCCTCGCCGGGGAGCTGTTTTTT
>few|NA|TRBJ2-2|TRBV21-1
CASSRPDRDTGELFF
TGTGCCAGCAGCAGGCCCGACAGGGACACCGGGGAGCTGTTTTTT
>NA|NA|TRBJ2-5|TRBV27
CASSLRTGEETQYF
TGTGCCAGCAGTTTAAGGACGGGGGAAGAGACCCAGTACTTC
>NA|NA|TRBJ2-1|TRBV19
CASSISSGRYEQFF
TGTGCCAGTAGTATTAGCAGCGGGCGGTATGAGCAGTTCTTC
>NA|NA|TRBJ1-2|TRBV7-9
CASSLEDRPGAF
TGTGCCAGCAGCTTAGAGGACCGACCGGGGGCCTTC
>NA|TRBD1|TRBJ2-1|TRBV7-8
CASSLAVGQGVREQFF
TGTGCCAGCAGCTTAGCGGTGGGACAGGGGGTACGTGAGCAGTTCTTC
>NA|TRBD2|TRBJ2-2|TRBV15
CATSSTSGRNTGELFF
TGTGCCACCAGCAGTACTAGCGGGAGAAACACCGGGGAGCTGTTTTTT
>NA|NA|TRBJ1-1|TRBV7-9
CASSLSGTMNTEAFF
TGTGCCAGCAGCTTATCAGGCACCATGAACACTGAAGCTTTCTTT
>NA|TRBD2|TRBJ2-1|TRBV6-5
CASSYSGRIQRNEQFF
TGTGCCAGCAGTTATAGCGGGAGGATCCAGCGCAATGAGCAGTTCTTC
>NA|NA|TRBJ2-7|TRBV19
CASSSSGTGRREQYF
TGTGCCAGTAGTAGCTCCGGTACAGGGCGGCGCGAGCAGTACTTC
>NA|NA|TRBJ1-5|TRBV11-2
CASKGSGNQPQHF
TGTGCCAGCAAAGGGAGTGGCAATCAGCCCCAGCATTTT
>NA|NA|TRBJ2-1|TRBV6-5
CASSYSWRTSNEQFF
TGTGCCAGCAGTTACTCGTGGCGGACATCCAATGAGCAGTTCTTC
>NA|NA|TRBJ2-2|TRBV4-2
CASSQEERSPGGELFF
TGTGCCAGCAGCCAAGAGGAACGGTCCCCAGGCGGGGAGCTGTTTTTT
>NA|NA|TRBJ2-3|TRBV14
CASSQGFSGYTDTQYF
TGTGCCAGCAGCCAAGGGTTCAGCGGGTACACAGATACGCAGTATTTT
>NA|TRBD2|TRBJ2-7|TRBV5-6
CASSRTSSYEQYF
TGTGCCAGCAGTAGGACTAGCTCCTACGAGCAGTACTTC
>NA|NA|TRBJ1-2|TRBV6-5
CASSDRSGYTF
TGTGCCAGCAGTGATCGGTCTGGCTACACCTTC
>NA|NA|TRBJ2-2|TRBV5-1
CASSLASLNTGELFF
TGCGCCAGCAGCTTGGCTAGCCTCAACACCGGGGAGCTGTTTTTT
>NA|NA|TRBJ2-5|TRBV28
CASRTSVQTQYF
TGTGCCAGCAGGACATCTGTCCAGACCCAGTACTTC
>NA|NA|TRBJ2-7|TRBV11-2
CASSLTLGGAYEQYF
TGTGCCAGCAGCTTAACCCTGGGAGGAGCCTACGAGCAGTACTTC
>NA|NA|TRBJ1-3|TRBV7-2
CASRGQYAGNTIYF
TGTGCCAGCAGGGGGCAATATGCTGGAAACACCATATATTTT
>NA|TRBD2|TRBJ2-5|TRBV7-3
CASSPGTSAETQYF
TGTGCCAGCAGCCCCGGGACTAGCGCGGAGACCCAGTACTTC
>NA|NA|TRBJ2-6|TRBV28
CASSSHSSGANVLTF
TGTGCCAGCAGCTCGCATAGCTCTGGGGCCAACGTCCTGACTTTC
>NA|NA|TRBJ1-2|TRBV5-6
CASRVGQPNYGYTF
TGTGCCAGCAGGGTCGGACAGCCTAACTATGGCTACACCTTC
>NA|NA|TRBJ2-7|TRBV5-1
CASSRRDSKYEQYF
TGCGCCAGCAGCCGCCGGGACTCAAAGTACGAGCAGTACTTC
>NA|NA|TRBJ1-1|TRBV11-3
CASGGEGTEAFF
TGTGCCTCCGGGGGTGAGGGCACTGAAGCTTTCTTT
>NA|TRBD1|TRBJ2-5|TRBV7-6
CASSSYRGQETQYF
TGTGCCAGCAGCTCATACAGGGGTCAAGAGACCCAGTACTTC
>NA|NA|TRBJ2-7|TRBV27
CASSTSTSGYEQYF
NA
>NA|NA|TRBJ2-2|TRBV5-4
CASSLVGGLNTGELFF
TGTGCCAGCAGCTTGGTAGGAGGGCTGAACACCGGGGAGCTGTTTTTT
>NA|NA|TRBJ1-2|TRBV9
CASSHGLNRVRDYGYTF
TGTGCCAGCAGCCACGGGCTAAACAGGGTGAGGGACTATGGCTACACCTTC
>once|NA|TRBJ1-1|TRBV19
CASSISPNRAAFF
TGTGCCAGTAGTATCTCCCCGAATCGTGCGGCTTTCTTT